The 26 T cell receptor beta chains below all came from one sample that was sequenced in a study of blood T cell repertoires in COVID-19. The method was immunoSEQ multiplex PCR; TCRdb's version includes in-frame clones alone and lacks a portion of them. The table includes 300,000 or so clones, just under 90% detected once. The sequenced sample consisted of PBMCs or T cells enriched from blood (not recorded which). These receptors all stem from a woman aged 45-59 years who had been exposed to COVID-19.

The V call is TRBV6-6, the J call TRBJ2-6; D possibly corresponds to TRBD1 (6 bases). The germline gives CDR1 MNHNY, CDR2 SVGAGI (reference sequence). The CDR3 is 17 residues long. V lost 5 bases and J lost 7, with 21 bases in between. CDR3 protein: CASSPFTGTRGANVLTF. The CDR3 region has the DNA TGTGCCAGCAGTCCGTTCACCGGGACACGGGGCGCCAACGTCCTGACTTTC.

This clone was seen a single time. The V gene is TRBV25-1, the J gene TRBJ2-3, with D hard to call. The V end lost 1 base, the J end lost 2 bases, and 13 bases lay between the germline ends. The CDR3 consists of 16 residues. Germline CDR1 and CDR2: MGHDK and SYGVNS. CDR3 sequence reads: CASSEFRTPLTDTQYF. Here the CDR3 DNA reads TGTGCCAGCAGTGAATTTCGTACACCTCTCACAGATACGCAGTATTTT.

The chain links TRBV11-3 to TRBJ1-1; tentatively, D is TRBD1 (5 bases). The CDR3 sequence is 14 residues long. Germline V CDR1 and CDR2: SGHNT, YENEEA. V lost 3 bases, J lost 5 bases, and 13 bases lay in between. CDR3 in amino acids: CASSFSQGRTEAFF. As DNA, the CDR3 is TGTGCCAGCAGCTTTTCCCAGGGTCGGACTGAAGCTTTCTTT.

This clone was seen just once. The chain links TRBV10-2 to TRBJ2-1; TRBD2 matches at 13 bases. Unmatched junction bases numbered 1, after V lost 6 bases and J lost 2 bases. Germline V gene data show CDR1 as WSHSY and CDR2 as SAAADI. The CDR3 has 15 residues. DNA of the CDR3: TGCGCCAGCAGGACTAGCGGGGGGACCTACAATGAGCAGTTCTTC. It encodes CASRTSGGTYNEQFF.

The V gene is TRBV7-9, the J gene TRBJ1-1, with D perhaps matching TRBD1 (6 bases). The V gene's germline CDR1 is SEHNR and CDR2 FQNEAQ (reference sequence). The CDR3 consists of 18 residues. Trimming removed 5 bases at V and 5 bases at J, with 27 bases between. CDR3 residues: CASSNYPQGRQGWTEAFF. In DNA form, the CDR3 reads TGTGCCAGCAGCAATTACCCCCAGGGGCGCCAGGGTTGGACTGAAGCTTTCTTT. Together with reference TRBV7-9 and TRBJ1-1, the CDR3 gives the full variable domain: DTGVSQNPRHKITKRGQNVTFRCDPISEHNRLYWYRQTLGQGPEFLTYFQNEAQLEKSRLLSDRFSAERPKGSFSTLEIQRTEQGDSAMYLCASSNYPQGRQGWTEAFFGQGTRLTVV.

The J gene is TRBJ1-4, the V gene TRBV4-1, with TRBD1 matching over 7 bases. CDR1 MGHRA and CDR2 YSYEKL come from the germline V gene. The CDR3 loop spans 16 amino acids. J was trimmed by 4 bases and V by 4 bases; bases with no gene match: 9. The CDR3 here is CASSRGIRDSNEKLFF. CDR3 nucleotide sequence: TGCGCCAGCAGCCGAGGGATCCGGGACAGTAATGAAAAACTGTTTTTT.

The V and J genes are TRBV30 and TRBJ2-7; D not resolved. V was shortened by 1 base and J by 6 bases, with 13 bases between the two germline ends. The germline CDR1 and CDR2 sequences are GTSNPN and SVGIG (reference sequence). This CDR3 comprises 13 residues. CDR3 sequence reads: CAWSEIAPSEQYF. The CDR3 nucleotides read TGTGCCTGGAGTGAAATAGCCCCCAGCGAGCAGTACTTC.

The V and J genes are TRBV19 and TRBJ1-5; D is possibly TRBD1 (6 bases). V was clipped by 9 bases and J by 1 base, with 13 bases between them. Germline CDR1 reads LNHDA; CDR2 reads SQIVND (reference sequence). The CDR3 contains 14 residues. CDR3 bases: TGTGCCAGCTCAGGGGTTGGAAGCAATCAGCCCCAGCATTTT. This gives the protein CASSGVGSNQPQHF.

The rearrangement joins TRBV5-1 to TRBJ1-6, with D unresolved. The germline CDR1 and CDR2 sequences are SGHRS and YFSETQ. CDR3 length equals 14 residues. Between the trimmed V and J ends, which lost 2 bases and 4 bases, there was a span of 7 bases. The CDR3 loop reads CASSFVEYNSPLHF. The CDR3 nucleotides read TGCGCCAGCAGCTTCGTTGAGTATAATTCACCCCTCCACTTT.

This chain links TRBV29-1 with TRBJ1-2; tentative D call: TRBD1 (5 bases). Trimming took 2 bases from V and 2 from J, leaving 6 bases between them. CDR1 SQVTM and CDR2 ANQGSEA come from the germline V gene. This CDR3 comprises 12 residues. CDR3 amino acids: CSVERGNYGYTF. The CDR3 nucleotides are TGCAGCGTTGAACGGGGGAACTATGGCTACACCTTC.

The chain joins TRBV14 to TRBJ1-3; perhaps TRBD1 as D (6 bases). Trimming stripped 5 bases from V and 2 bases from J, with 10 bases between. The CDR3 extends over 14 amino acids. Germline V gene lookup returns CDR1 SGHDN and CDR2 FVKESK. This CDR3 reads CASSDRTAGNTIYF. The CDR3 region has the DNA TGTGCCAGCAGCGACAGGACAGCTGGAAACACCATATATTTT. Full variable domain (missing parts from reference TRBV14 and TRBJ1-3): EAGVTQFPSHSVIEKGQTVTLRCDPISGHDNLYWYRRVMGKEIKFLLHFVKESKQDESGMPNNRFLAERTGGTYSTLKVQPAELEDSGVYFCASSDRTAGNTIYFGEGSWLTVV.

The CDR3 protein is CASSPLVIAGGSSYNEQFF. Here the CDR3 DNA reads TGTGCCAGCAGCCCATTGGTGATAGCGGGGGGAAGCTCCTACAATGAGCAGTTCTTC. The chain is built from TRBV27 and TRBJ2-1, with 10 bases that match TRBD2. The CDR3 loop spans 19 amino acids. Germline V gene lookup returns CDR1 MNHEY and CDR2 SMNVEV (reference sequence). V lost 6 bases, J lost 0 bases, and 14 bases stayed unmatched.

V and J are TRBV7-8 and TRBJ2-7; 8 bases map to TRBD1. V shed 5 bases, J shed 7 bases, and the junction held 19 bases outside the gene matches. This CDR3 has 17 residues. Germline CDR1 SGHVS, CDR2 FQNEAQ. CDR3 sequence reads: CASSPQPAGGANGEQYF. The DNA for the CDR3 is TGTGCCAGCAGCCCCCAACCAGCAGGGGGCGCGAATGGAGAGCAGTACTTC. The whole variable domain, remainder taken from reference TRBV7-8 and TRBJ2-7, is GAGVSQSPRYKVAKRGQDVALRCDPISGHVSLFWYQQALGQGPEFLTYFQNEAQLDKSGLPSDRFFAERPEGSVSTLKIQRTQQEDSAVYLCASSPQPAGGANGEQYFGPGTRLTVT.

V and J are TRBV3-1 (or the pseudogene TRBV3-2) and TRBJ1-3; 7 positions match TRBD1. V gave up 4 bases and J gave up 2 bases; unmatched junction bases: 8. The CDR3 has 16 residues. Germline V gives CDR1 LGHDT, CDR2 YNNKEL (reference sequence). As DNA, the CDR3 is TGTGCCAGCAGCCCCTCATCAGGGACAGCTGGAAACACCATATATTTT. Its protein is CASSPSSGTAGNTIYF.

This sequence joins TRBV9 and TRBJ1-5, with 9 bases lining up with TRBD1. The CDR3 runs to 15 residues. The germline V gene encodes CDR1 SGDLS and CDR2 YYNGEE. The V gene end was trimmed by 0 bases and the J gene end by 3 bases; junction bases not matched to a gene: 1. The CDR3 reads CASSVGTGVNQPQHF. In DNA, the CDR3 is TGTGCCAGCAGCGTAGGGACAGGGGTCAATCAGCCCCAGCATTTT.

The genes are TRBV7-9 and TRBJ1-4; D remains ambiguous. The CDR3 totals 13 residues. Trimming left V 5 bases short and J 7 bases short, with 11 bases between. The V gene's germline CDR1 is SEHNR and CDR2 FQNEAQ (reference sequence). CDR3 coding DNA: TGTGCCAGCAGCCCCGCCGGTTCTGAAAAACTGTTTTTT. Protein: CASSPAGSEKLFF. The full variable domain, completed using reference TRBV7-9 and TRBJ1-4, is DTGVSQNPRHKITKRGQNVTFRCDPISEHNRLYWYRQTLGQGPEFLTYFQNEAQLEKSRLLSDRFSAERPKGSFSTLEIQRTEQGDSAMYLCASSPAGSEKLFFGSGTQLSVL.

This clone was recorded once. The chain recombines TRBV5-8 with TRBJ2-7; TRBD2 matches 12 bases. V lost 0 bases to trimming and J lost 6 bases; unmatched junction nucleotides: 4. Germline V gives CDR1 SGHTS, CDR2 YDEGEE. The length of the CDR3 is 15 residues. The CDR3 DNA reads TGTGCCAGCAGCTTGGCCGGACTAGCGGGGTTCGAGCAGTACTTC. Translated: CASSLAGLAGFEQYF.

This chain uses TRBV30 with TRBJ1-6, with TRBD1 as a possible D gene (5 bases). This CDR3 is 14 amino acids long. Germline CDR1 GTSNPN, CDR2 SVGIG (reference sequence). V was clipped by 3 bases and J by 2 bases, with 8 bases between them. CDR3 protein: CAWRGGAYNSPLHF. CDR3 DNA sequence: TGTGCCTGGAGGGGGGGGGCCTATAATTCACCCCTCCACTTT. The full variable domain, completed using reference TRBV30 and TRBJ1-6, is SQTIHQWPATLVQPVGSPLSLECTVEGTSNPNLYWYRQAAGRGLQLLFYSVGIGQISSEVPQNLSASRPQDRQFILSSKKLLLSDSGFYLCAWRGGAYNSPLHFGNGTRLTVT.

This clone was seen once. This chain uses TRBV12-3 or TRBV12-4 with TRBJ1-2; no definite D call. The CDR3 is 12 amino acids. V was pared by 6 bases and J by 7 bases, with 12 bases between. In nucleotides, the CDR3 is TGTGCCAGCAGCCTACCGCGGAGTGGCTACACCTTC. Protein sequence: CASSLPRSGYTF.

The gene calls are TRBV24-1 and TRBJ2-3; D call uncertain. Germline CDR1 KGHDR, CDR2 SFDVKD. Trimming cost V 5 bases and J 0 bases, with 14 bases left between them. This CDR3 is built from 16 residues. The CDR3 sequence: CATSAGDLGSTDTQYF. DNA of the CDR3: TGTGCCACCAGTGCCGGTGACCTAGGCAGCACAGATACGCAGTATTTT.

The count of this clone is one. The CDR3 spells CASSLSGTSTSYNEQFF. The CDR3, as DNA: TGCGCCAGCAGCTTATCGGGGACTAGTACTTCCTACAATGAGCAGTTCTTC. V usage is TRBV5-1 and J usage is TRBJ2-1, with TRBD2 matching 8 bases. V trimming: 2 bases; J trimming: 1 base; junction bases outside the gene matches: 8. CDR1 and CDR2 (germline): SGHRS, YFSETQ. This CDR3 has 17 residues.

This clone has more than one count but fewer than ten. The V call is TRBV7-2, the J call TRBJ2-1; possible D gene TRBD2, 5 bases. With 1 base removed from V and 4 bases from J, the gap between germline ends came to 11 bases. Germline V gene sequence: CDR1 SGHTA, CDR2 FQGNSA. This CDR3 is 15 amino acids long. DNA of the CDR3: TGTGCCAGCAGCTTAGACATCGGGGAGTACAATGAGCAGTTCTTC. Residues: CASSLDIGEYNEQFF.

The chain employs TRBV4-2 and TRBJ2-3; 8 nucleotides match TRBD2. V lost 0 bases to trimming and J lost 4 bases; unmatched junction nucleotides: 6. The CDR3 has 16 amino acids. Germline CDR1 reads LGHNA; CDR2 reads YNFKEQ. The CDR3 DNA reads as TGTGCCAGCAGCCAAGAAACCCAGCGGGGGTCAGATACGCAGTATTTT. Encoded protein: CASSQETQRGSDTQYF.

This sequence joins TRBV7-9 and TRBJ2-3, with 8 bases that match TRBD1. The CDR3 loop spans 18 amino acids. V was pared by 1 base and J by 3 bases, with 12 bases of the junction left unmatched. In germline, CDR1 is SEHNR, CDR2 FQNEAQ (reference sequence). The CDR3 is CASSLEGFQGAWTDTQYF. Here the CDR3 DNA reads TGTGCCAGCAGCTTAGAGGGGTTCCAGGGGGCCTGGACAGATACGCAGTATTTT.

The gene calls are TRBV12-3 or TRBV12-4 and TRBJ1-1, with unresolved D. The CDR3 covers 12 residues. V lost 6 bases, J lost 6 bases, and 11 bases lay in between. CDR3 sequence (DNA): TGTGCCAGCAGCGGCGGCGTCGCTGAAGCTTTCTTT. Translating gives CASSGGVAEAFF.

J is TRBJ1-6 and V is TRBV18; TRBD1 matches at 9 bases. Trimming took 6 bases from V and 0 from J; bases not matched to a gene: 9. This CDR3 has 18 residues. In germline, CDR1 is KGHSH, CDR2 LQKENI. CDR3 in amino acids: CASSTGTGLNSYNSPLHF. Here the CDR3 DNA reads TGTGCCAGCTCCACCGGGACAGGGCTCAACTCCTATAATTCACCCCTCCACTTT.